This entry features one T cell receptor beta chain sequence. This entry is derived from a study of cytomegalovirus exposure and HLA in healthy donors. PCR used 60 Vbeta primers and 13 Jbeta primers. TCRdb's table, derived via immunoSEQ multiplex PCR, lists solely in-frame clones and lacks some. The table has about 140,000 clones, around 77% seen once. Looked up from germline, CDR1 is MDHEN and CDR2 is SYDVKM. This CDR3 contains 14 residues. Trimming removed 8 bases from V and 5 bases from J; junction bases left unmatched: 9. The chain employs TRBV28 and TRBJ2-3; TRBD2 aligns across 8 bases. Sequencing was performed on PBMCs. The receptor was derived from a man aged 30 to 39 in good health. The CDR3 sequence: CASVPGGPGDTQYF. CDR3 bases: TGTGCCAGCGTTCCGGGAGGGCCGGGAGATACGCAGTATTTT.